A single sample is the source of the 17 T cell receptor beta chains below, sequenced in a study of T cells in localized non-small cell lung cancer (dated by TCRdb to 2019 to 2021). Libraries came from the immunoSEQ multiplex PCR assay. TCRdb retrieved this table from immuneACCESS and kept in-frame rearrangements only. Not all clones are present; in checked studies, unresolved V genes account for under half, and no reason is known for the remainder. Recorded for this sample are 2,500 to 3,000 clones; around 25% of them occurred a single time. The ten biggest clones cover less than 10% of the sample. Here the sequenced sample was normal lung tissue next to the tumor, taken before any cancer treatment. The origin of the receptors is a man aged 40 to 70 with stage II lung adenocarcinoma.

This chain links TRBV29-1 with TRBJ1-1; D perhaps matches TRBD1 (6 bases). V was shortened by 6 bases and J by 11 bases, with 25 bases between the two germline ends. Germline V gives CDR1 SQVTM, CDR2 ANQGSEA. CDR3 length equals 14 residues. The CDR3 sequence is CSVLRDKGGSSAFF. CDR3 nucleotides: TGCAGCGTCCTCCGAGACAAAGGGGGTAGTTCGGCTTTCTTT.

Only a few counts were recorded for this clone. This sequence joins TRBV6-8 and TRBJ2-7; maybe TRBD2 (5 bases). Per germline, CDR1 MNHGY and CDR2 SAAAGT. V gave up 2 bases and J gave up 3 bases, with 5 bases separating them. This CDR3 region has 12 residues. CDR3 sequence reads: CASSYDYYEQYF. CDR3 in DNA: TGTGCCAGCAGTTACGACTACTACGAGCAGTACTTC.

This sequence joins TRBV28 and TRBJ2-1; D remains unclear. Germline lookup yields CDR1 MDHEN and CDR2 SYDVKM. Trimming stripped 3 bases from V and 12 bases from J, with 12 bases between. The CDR3 has 12 amino acids. CDR3 amino acids: CASSLAGVSQFF. The CDR3 coding sequence is TGTGCCAGCAGTTTGGCAGGAGTGTCGCAGTTCTTC.

Only a few counts were recorded for this clone. The chain recombines TRBV9 with TRBJ2-3; no firm D call. The CDR3 contains 12 residues. Trimming cost V 3 bases and J 0 bases, with 2 bases left between them. CDR1 is SGDLS, CDR2 YYNGEE, per germline. CDR3 amino acids: CASSGSTDTQYF. The CDR3 region has the DNA TGTGCCAGCAGCGGTAGCACAGATACGCAGTATTTT.

In its sample, this clone was seen a few times. This chain links TRBV16 with TRBJ2-1; 11 nucleotides match TRBD2. The junction had 8 bases not matched to a gene; V was cut back by 0 bases and J by 10 bases. CDR1 is KGHSY, CDR2 FQNENV, per germline. This CDR3 spans 16 amino acids. CDR3 protein: CASSQSSPSGGLEQFF. CDR3 in DNA: TGTGCCAGCAGCCAATCTTCACCTAGCGGGGGGCTGGAGCAGTTCTTC.

V usage is TRBV14 and J usage is TRBJ2-1; D perhaps matches TRBD1 (6 bases). Germline V gene sequence: CDR1 SGHDN, CDR2 FVKESK. The CDR3 extends over 16 amino acids. V was shortened by 4 bases and J by 5 bases, with 18 bases between the two germline ends. CDR3 in amino acids: CASSPSFIRGNNEQFF. The CDR3 DNA is TGTGCCAGCAGCCCATCATTTATCAGGGGAAACAATGAGCAGTTCTTC.

The rearrangement joins TRBV28 to TRBJ1-4, with no clear D. Germline V CDR1 and CDR2: MDHEN, SYDVKM. The V end lost 5 bases, the J end lost 6 bases, and 16 bases lay between the germline ends. The CDR3 is 15 amino acids. The CDR3 spells CASSPAIGFHEKLFF. For the CDR3, the DNA is TGTGCCAGCAGTCCGGCGATAGGGTTTCATGAAAAACTGTTTTTT.

The chain recombines TRBV6-8 with TRBJ2-2; 8 nucleotides match TRBD1. The CDR3 extends over 16 amino acids. The V gene's germline CDR1 is MNHGY and CDR2 SAAAGT. Trimming cost V 1 base and J 1 base; bases outside gene matches: 2. The CDR3: CASSYLGQGNTGELFF. As DNA, the CDR3 is TGTGCCAGCAGTTACTTAGGACAGGGGAACACCGGGGAGCTGTTTTTT.

In its sample, this clone was seen once. V usage is TRBV19 and J usage is TRBJ1-1, with 7 nucleotides matching TRBD1. The germline gives CDR1 LNHDA, CDR2 SQIVND (reference sequence). CDR3 size: 14 residues. Trimming at V came to 5 bases and at J to 3 bases, leaving 6 bases not matched to a gene. DNA of the CDR3: TGTGCCAGTAGTTCGGGACAGAAGGACACTGAAGCTTTCTTT. Translation gives CASSSGQKDTEAFF. Full variable domain (remainder filled in from reference TRBV19 and TRBJ1-1): DGGITQSPKYLFRKEGQNVTLSCEQNLNHDAMYWYRQDPGQGLRLIYYSQIVNDFQKGDIAEGYSVSREKKESFPLTVTSAQKNPTAFYLCASSSGQKDTEAFFGQGTRLTVV.

The chain joins TRBV10-2 to TRBJ1-6; TRBD1 matches at 8 bases. The J segment lost 7 bases and the V segment lost 7 bases, leaving 12 bases of the junction unmatched. The CDR3 has 16 amino acids. CDR1 is WSHSY and CDR2 is SAAADI in the germline V gene. As DNA, the CDR3 is TGCGCCAGCAATCCGGGCAGGGGGCGTGGAAATTCACCCCTCCACTTT. Translated, it gives CASNPGRGRGNSPLHF.

This clone turned up a few times. V and J are TRBV11-3 and TRBJ2-3; TRBD2 agrees at 7 bases. Germline V gene data show CDR1 as SGHNT and CDR2 as YENEEA. The CDR3 runs 15 residues. Unmatched junction bases numbered 9, after V lost 3 bases and J lost 6 bases. The CDR3 DNA follows: TGTGCCAGCAGCTTGACTAGCTCCTGGGGGGATACGCAGTATTTT. Amino acids: CASSLTSSWGDTQYF.

This clone is medium-sized in the sample. The chain is built from TRBV11-3 and TRBJ2-5, with D unresolved. The germline V and J ends were trimmed by 1 base and 5 bases, with 11 bases remaining between them. Germline V gene data show CDR1 as SGHNT and CDR2 as YENEEA. The CDR3 consists of 14 residues. This chain's CDR3 is CASSLVAGRETQYF. The CDR3 DNA follows: TGTGCCAGCAGCTTAGTGGCAGGCCGGGAGACCCAGTACTTC.

This clone was seen a few times. The V gene is TRBV11-3, the J gene TRBJ2-7; 7 nucleotides align to TRBD1. The germline gives CDR1 SGHNT, CDR2 YENEEA. CDR3 length equals 16 residues. J lost 6 bases, V lost 5 bases, and 16 bases had no gene match. The DNA of the CDR3 is TGTGCCAGCAGCGAGCGACCCGGGACAGCGGTTAGCGAGCAGTACTTC. As protein: CASSERPGTAVSEQYF.

This clone was observed a handful of times. J is TRBJ1-1 and V is TRBV6-7; D is perhaps TRBD1 (5 bases). TRBV6-7 is annotated as an ORF whose role is uncertain. Trimming stripped 8 bases from V and 4 bases from J, with 8 bases between. The CDR3 is 11 residues long. In nucleotides, the CDR3 is TGTGCCAGCGGGGGGGGCACTGAAGCTTTCTTT. Protein product: CASGGGTEAFF.

This clone has a handful of counts. CDR3 DNA: TGTGCCAGCAGCTTGGACAGGTACACAGATACGCAGTATTTT. Translated: CASSLDRYTDTQYF. The gene calls are TRBV11-3 and TRBJ2-3; 7 bases are shared with TRBD1. This CDR3 is 14 amino acids long. V trimming: 3 bases; J trimming: 2 bases; junction bases outside the gene matches: 2. Germline V gene sequence: CDR1 SGHNT, CDR2 YENEEA.

V is TRBV14 and J is TRBJ2-2; D is uncertain. CDR1 is SGHDN, CDR2 FVKESK, per germline. The CDR3 is made up of 16 amino acids. Deletions cut 0 bases from V and 0 bases from J, with 8 bases between. CDR3 sequence reads: CASSQDSPANTGELFF. Here the CDR3 DNA reads TGTGCCAGCAGCCAAGACTCGCCCGCGAACACCGGGGAGCTGTTTTTT. The full variable domain, in which reference TRBV14 and TRBJ2-2 provide the parts outside the CDR3, is EAGVTQFPSHSVIEKGQTVTLRCDPISGHDNLYWYRRVMGKEIKFLLHFVKESKQDESGMPNNRFLAERTGGTYSTLKVQPAELEDSGVYFCASSQDSPANTGELFFGEGSRLTVL.

J is TRBJ2-3 and V is TRBV11-3; D remains unclear. Trimming removed 1 base at V and 1 base at J, with 9 bases between. The CDR3 has 15 residues. Per the germline V gene, CDR1 is SGHNT and CDR2 is YENEEA. CDR3 sequence reads: CASSLVIGRTDTQYF. CDR3 bases: TGTGCCAGCAGCTTAGTCATCGGCCGCACAGATACGCAGTATTTT. The full variable domain, in which reference TRBV11-3 and TRBJ2-3 provide the parts outside the CDR3, is EAGVVQSPRYKIIEKKQPVAFWCNPISGHNTLYWYLQNLGQGPELLIRYENEEAVDDSQLPKDRFSAERLKGVDSTLKIQPAELGDSAVYLCASSLVIGRTDTQYFGPGTRLTVL.